Reported below is one T cell receptor beta chain. No antigen is known for it. Trimming took 4 bases from V and 4 from J; bases not matched to a gene: 4. This CDR3 has 14 amino acids. Germline-derived CDR1 and CDR2 are SGHNT and YENEEA. The entry originates in a study of T cell repertoires in cytomegalovirus infection. TCRdb re-called the reads through MiXCR, storing one row per CDR3 protein. The data hold about 900,000 distinct CDR3 sequences, with around a third observed a single time. The receptor was isolated from a human donor in good health (CMV status not recorded). Some clones in this sample may be carry-over from other donors' samples. The V call is TRBV11-3, the J call TRBJ2-3; 8 nucleotides match TRBD2. The input for sequencing was cultured CD8+ T cells from PBMCs, taken from culture after CMV antigen stimulation. The chain's CDR3 is CASSSGLAPDTQYF. In nucleotides, the CDR3 is TGTGCCAGCAGCTCCGGACTAGCTCCAGATACGCAGTATTTT. Supplemented by reference TRBV11-3 and TRBJ2-3, the full variable domain reads EAGVVQSPRYKIIEKKQPVAFWCNPISGHNTLYWYLQNLGQGPELLIRYENEEAVDDSQLPKDRFSAERLKGVDSTLKIQPAELGDSAVYLCASSSGLAPDTQYFGPGTRLTVL.